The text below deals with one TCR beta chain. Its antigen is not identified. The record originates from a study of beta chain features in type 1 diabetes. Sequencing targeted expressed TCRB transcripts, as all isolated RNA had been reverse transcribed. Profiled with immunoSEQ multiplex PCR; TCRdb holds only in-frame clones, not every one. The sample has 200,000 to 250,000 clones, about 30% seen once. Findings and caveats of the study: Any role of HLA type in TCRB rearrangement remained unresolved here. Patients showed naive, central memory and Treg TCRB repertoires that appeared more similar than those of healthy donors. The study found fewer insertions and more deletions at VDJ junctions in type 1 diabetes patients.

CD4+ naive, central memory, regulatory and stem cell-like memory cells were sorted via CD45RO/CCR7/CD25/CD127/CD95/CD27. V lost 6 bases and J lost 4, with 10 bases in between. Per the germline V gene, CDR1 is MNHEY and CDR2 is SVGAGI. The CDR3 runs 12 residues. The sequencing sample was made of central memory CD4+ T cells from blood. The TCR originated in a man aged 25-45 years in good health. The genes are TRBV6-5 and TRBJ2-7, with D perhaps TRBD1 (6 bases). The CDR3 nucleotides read TGTGCCAGCAGGACACAGGGATACGAGCAGTACTTC. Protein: CASRTQGYEQYF.